A selection of T cell receptor beta chains follows, all from one sample in a study of cytomegalovirus exposure and HLA in healthy donors. Sequencing was performed with immunoSEQ multiplex PCR; in TCRdb, only in-frame clones are kept and a portion is missing. The sample yields over 100,000 clones, over 80% seen once. The specimen was PBMCs. Receptors were obtained from a man aged 35-49 years in good health and CMV-seronegative. Both conserved end residues are part of each CDR3. Each record gives: CDR3 protein, CDR3 DNA, V gene, D gene, CDR3 length, clone size, J gene. The D gene is left open where the match is weak. Expanded clones get a size class; other rows say once, few or many, or leave the size out.

cdr3_aa: CASSQGLAPYEQYF
cdr3_nt: TGCGCCAGCAGCCAAGGACTAGCGCCCTACGAGCAGTACTTC
v_call: TRBV4-3
d_call: TRBD2
cdr3_length: 14
clone_size: few
j_call: TRBJ2-7

cdr3_aa: CASSTRDSENEKLFF
cdr3_nt: TGTGCCAGCAGCACCCGGGACAGCGAAAATGAAAAACTGTTTTTT
v_call: TRBV9
d_call: TRBD1
cdr3_length: 15
clone_size: NA
j_call: TRBJ1-4

cdr3_aa: CASSLGGLNNSPLHF
cdr3_nt: TGTGCCAGCAGCTTGGGAGGCCTGAATAATTCACCCCTCCACTTT
v_call: TRBV5-6
d_call: NA
cdr3_length: 15
clone_size: NA
j_call: TRBJ1-6

cdr3_aa: CASSSGQYNEQFF
cdr3_nt: TGTGCCAGCAGCTCCGGACAGTACAATGAGCAGTTCTTC
v_call: TRBV7-8
d_call: NA
cdr3_length: 13
clone_size: NA
j_call: TRBJ2-1

cdr3_aa: CASSTPLAEQETQYF
cdr3_nt: TGTGCCAGCAGTACCCCGCTAGCGGAACAAGAGACCCAGTACTTC
v_call: TRBV6-6
d_call: TRBD2
cdr3_length: 15
clone_size: NA
j_call: TRBJ2-5

cdr3_aa: CASSDRDSEQFF
cdr3_nt: TGTGCCAGCAGCGATCGGGACAGCGAGCAGTTCTTC
v_call: TRBV9
d_call: TRBD1
cdr3_length: 12
clone_size: NA
j_call: TRBJ2-1

cdr3_aa: CASSQRTTLAGGPNTGELFF
cdr3_nt: TGCGCCAGCAGCCAAAGGACAACCCTAGCGGGAGGGCCTAACACCGGGGAGCTGTTTTTT
v_call: TRBV4-1
d_call: TRBD2
cdr3_length: 20
clone_size: NA
j_call: TRBJ2-2

cdr3_aa: CASSLTRTPTYEQYF
cdr3_nt: TGTGCCAGCAGCCTCACTCGGACACCGACCTACGAGCAGTACTTC
v_call: TRBV6-1
d_call: NA
cdr3_length: 15
clone_size: NA
j_call: TRBJ2-7

cdr3_aa: CASSMGGGEAFF
cdr3_nt: TGTGCCAGTAGTATGGGGGGAGGAGAAGCTTTCTTT
v_call: TRBV19
d_call: NA
cdr3_length: 12
clone_size: NA
j_call: TRBJ1-1

cdr3_aa: CASSARTAPYEQYF
cdr3_nt: TGTGCCAGCAGCGCCCGGACAGCCCCCTACGAGCAGTACTTC
v_call: TRBV11-1
d_call: NA
cdr3_length: 14
clone_size: NA
j_call: TRBJ2-7

cdr3_aa: CASSPQTGTKETQYF
cdr3_nt: TGTGCCAGCAGCCCCCAGACAGGGACGAAAGAGACCCAGTACTTC
v_call: TRBV7-2
d_call: TRBD1
cdr3_length: 15
clone_size: NA
j_call: TRBJ2-5

cdr3_aa: CASSYKWGGGYTF
cdr3_nt: TGTGCCAGCAGTTACAAATGGGGGGGAGGCTACACCTTC
v_call: TRBV6-5
d_call: NA
cdr3_length: 13
clone_size: once
j_call: TRBJ1-2

cdr3_aa: CASSYSSGGGPLEQFF
cdr3_nt: TGTGCCAGCAGTTACTCGAGTGGCGGGGGACCGTTGGAGCAGTTCTTC
v_call: TRBV6-5
d_call: TRBD2
cdr3_length: 16
clone_size: NA
j_call: TRBJ2-1

cdr3_aa: CSAETSGRTANTGELFF
cdr3_nt: TGCAGCGCCGAGACTAGCGGGAGGACCGCGAACACCGGGGAGCTGTTTTTT
v_call: TRBV29-1
d_call: TRBD2
cdr3_length: 17
clone_size: NA
j_call: TRBJ2-2

cdr3_aa: CAISDRDGSSYNEQFF
cdr3_nt: TGTGCCATCAGTGATCGGGACGGGAGCTCCTACAATGAGCAGTTCTTC
v_call: TRBV10-3
d_call: NA
cdr3_length: 16
clone_size: NA
j_call: TRBJ2-1

cdr3_aa: CASSVGMGTIIGSPLHF
cdr3_nt: TGTGCCAGCAGCGTAGGGATGGGGACTATAATTGGATCACCCCTCCACTTT
v_call: TRBV9
d_call: NA
cdr3_length: 17
clone_size: NA
j_call: TRBJ1-6

cdr3_aa: CASSSGGGGSYNEQFF
cdr3_nt: TGTGCCAGCAGCTCTGGGGGGGGCGGGTCCTACAATGAGCAGTTCTTC
v_call: TRBV7-2
d_call: NA
cdr3_length: 16
clone_size: NA
j_call: TRBJ2-1

cdr3_aa: CASSLGGGEDTEAFF
cdr3_nt: TGTGCCAGCAGCCTAGGCGGGGGCGAGGACACTGAAGCTTTCTTT
v_call: TRBV7-6
d_call: NA
cdr3_length: 15
clone_size: NA
j_call: TRBJ1-1

cdr3_aa: CATSRVETPGRGTF
cdr3_nt: TGTGCCACCAGCAGAGTCGAGACACCGGGGAGAGGAACCTTC
v_call: TRBV15
d_call: NA
cdr3_length: 14
clone_size: once
j_call: TRBJ1-2

cdr3_aa: CASSDWGQGLIGEKLFF
cdr3_nt: TGTGCCAGCAGTGATTGGGGACAGGGTCTTATAGGAGAAAAACTGTTTTTT
v_call: TRBV2
d_call: TRBD1
cdr3_length: 17
clone_size: few
j_call: TRBJ1-4

cdr3_aa: CASRPPQGIQYF
cdr3_nt: TGTGCCAGCAGACCCCCACAGGGAATTCAGTATTTT
v_call: TRBV6-5
d_call: NA
cdr3_length: 12
clone_size: NA
j_call: TRBJ2-3

cdr3_aa: CASSPPTGTGELFF
cdr3_nt: TGTGCCAGCAGCCCGCCGACAGGGACCGGGGAGCTGTTTTTT
v_call: TRBV5-4
d_call: TRBD1
cdr3_length: 14
clone_size: NA
j_call: TRBJ2-2

cdr3_aa: CASSLAPGLSYEQYF
cdr3_nt: TGTGCCAGCAGCTTGGCCCCGGGACTTAGCTACGAGCAGTACTTC
v_call: TRBV5-5
d_call: NA
cdr3_length: 15
clone_size: NA
j_call: TRBJ2-7

cdr3_aa: CASSGDNSYEQYF
cdr3_nt: TGTGCCAGCAGCGGGGACAACTCCTACGAGCAGTACTTC
v_call: TRBV2
d_call: NA
cdr3_length: 13
clone_size: NA
j_call: TRBJ2-7

cdr3_aa: CASSSGQGAYEKLFF
cdr3_nt: TGTGCCAGCAGCTCGGGACAGGGGGCTTATGAAAAACTGTTTTTT
v_call: TRBV5-8
d_call: TRBD1
cdr3_length: 15
clone_size: once
j_call: TRBJ1-4

cdr3_aa: CASRRAGGDTGELFF
cdr3_nt: TGTGCCAGCAGGCGAGCGGGAGGGGACACCGGGGAGCTGTTTTTT
v_call: TRBV7-9
d_call: TRBD2
cdr3_length: 15
clone_size: NA
j_call: TRBJ2-2

cdr3_aa: CASSLAGLMNTEAFF
cdr3_nt: TGTGCCAGCAGCTTAGCTGGACTCATGAACACTGAAGCTTTCTTT
v_call: TRBV7-2
d_call: NA
cdr3_length: 15
clone_size: NA
j_call: TRBJ1-1

cdr3_aa: CASSLAGGEKLFF
cdr3_nt: TGTGCCAGCAGCTTAGCGGGGGGGGAAAAACTGTTTTTT
v_call: TRBV7-9
d_call: NA
cdr3_length: 13
clone_size: NA
j_call: TRBJ1-4

cdr3_aa: CASSQEGDRGQYF
cdr3_nt: TGCGCCAGCAGCCAAGAGGGTGACCGAGGACAGTACTTC
v_call: TRBV4-1
d_call: NA
cdr3_length: 13
clone_size: NA
j_call: TRBJ2-4